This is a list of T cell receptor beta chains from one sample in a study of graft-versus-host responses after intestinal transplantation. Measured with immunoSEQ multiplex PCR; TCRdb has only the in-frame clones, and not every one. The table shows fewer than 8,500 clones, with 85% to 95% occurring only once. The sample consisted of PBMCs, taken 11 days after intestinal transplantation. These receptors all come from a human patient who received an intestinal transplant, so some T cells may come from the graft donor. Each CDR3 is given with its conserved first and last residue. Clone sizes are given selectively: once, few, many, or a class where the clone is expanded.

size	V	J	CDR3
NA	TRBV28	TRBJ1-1	CASSRAVEAFF
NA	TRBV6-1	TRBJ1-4	CASSEGQGNEKLFF
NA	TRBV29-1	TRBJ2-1	CSVLASLYNEQFF
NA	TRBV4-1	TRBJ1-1	CASSHQTDTEAFF
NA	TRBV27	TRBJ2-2	CASSPGLSGELFF
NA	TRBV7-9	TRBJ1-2	CASSPGTVYGYTF
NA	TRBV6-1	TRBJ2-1	CASSAGTGGGNEQFF
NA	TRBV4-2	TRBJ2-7	CASSQEGAGGPHEQYF
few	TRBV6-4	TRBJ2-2	CASSEGGPGELFF
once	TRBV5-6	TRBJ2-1	CASSSKREPYNEQFF
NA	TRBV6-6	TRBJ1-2	CASRSKGVYGYTF
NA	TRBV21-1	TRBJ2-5	CASSETLGREETQYF
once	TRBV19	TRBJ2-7	CASSHRGRRDSYEQYF
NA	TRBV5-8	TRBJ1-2	CASSLGQGGANYGYTF
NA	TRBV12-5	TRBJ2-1	CASGLFPGVTGGAYNEQFF
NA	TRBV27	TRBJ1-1	CASSLDQMTEAFF
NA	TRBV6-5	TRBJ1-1	CASSYYPGERTEAFF
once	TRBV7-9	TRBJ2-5	CASRPPGGGETQYF
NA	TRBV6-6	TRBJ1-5	CASSYQTGWSNQPQHF
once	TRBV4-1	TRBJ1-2	CASSQGEFYGYTF
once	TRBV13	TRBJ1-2	CASSLGSRVNPNLLYGYTF
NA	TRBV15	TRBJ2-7	CATSRATGNPYEQYF
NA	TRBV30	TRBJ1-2	CAWSVGAGGAGYTF
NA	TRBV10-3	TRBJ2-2	CAISGTGPDTGELFF
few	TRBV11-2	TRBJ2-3	CASSLGRAGGVTDTQYF
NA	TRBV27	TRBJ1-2	CASAKTGAVPSSNYGYTF
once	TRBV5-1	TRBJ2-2	CASSLGQSGELFF
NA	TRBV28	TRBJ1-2	CASSPPPGQTIPVPYGYTF
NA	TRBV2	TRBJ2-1	CASREPNPEINEQFF
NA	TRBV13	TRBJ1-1	CASSGGASNTEAFF
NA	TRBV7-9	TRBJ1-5	CASSTGGGSQPQHF
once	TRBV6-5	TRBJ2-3	CASSLAAADTQYF
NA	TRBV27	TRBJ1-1	CASSSANFGQLNTEAFF
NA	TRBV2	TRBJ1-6	CASSVIQSNSPLHF
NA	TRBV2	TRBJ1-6	CASSLSGPDSPLHF
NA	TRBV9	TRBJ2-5	CASSVSLREGETQYF
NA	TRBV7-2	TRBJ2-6	CASSEGFRDEQSRANVLTF
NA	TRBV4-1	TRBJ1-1	CASSLHRLNTEAFF
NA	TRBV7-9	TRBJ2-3	CASSHLGGETHTDTQYF
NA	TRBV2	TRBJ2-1	CASSFLPGQGANEQFF
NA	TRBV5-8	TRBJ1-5	CASSFFLPGQGFKGNQPQHF
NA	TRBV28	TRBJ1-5	CASRGQGRINQPQHF
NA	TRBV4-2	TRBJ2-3	CASSQAPGQGADTQYF
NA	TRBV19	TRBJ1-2	CASSIVAGGASYGYTF
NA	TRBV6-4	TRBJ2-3	CASSERGGTDTQYF
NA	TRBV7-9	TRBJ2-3	CASSNPEADTQYF
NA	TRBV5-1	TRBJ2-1	CASSLALAVIGNEQFF
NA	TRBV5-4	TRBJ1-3	CASSPTGSGNTIYF
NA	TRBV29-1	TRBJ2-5	CSVLAGRTQYF
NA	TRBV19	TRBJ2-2	CASRTWRGPDTGELFF
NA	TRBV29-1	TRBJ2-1	CSVPVAGARNEQFF
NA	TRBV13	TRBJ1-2	CASSLEGRNYGYTF